Below are 14 T cell receptor beta chains sequenced from a single sample in a study of blood T cell repertoires in COVID-19. Generated by immunoSEQ multiplex PCR, the TCRdb table keeps only in-frame clones and is missing some. The profile shows 120,000 to 150,000 clones, 80% to 85% of them singletons. The sample comprised PBMCs or T cells enriched from blood (not recorded which). The receptors come from a woman aged 45-65 years who had been exposed to COVID-19.

This clone was observed a few times. The genes are TRBV29-1 and TRBJ2-3; 8 nucleotides line up with TRBD1. This CDR3 contains 15 residues. The germline V gene has CDR1 SQVTM and CDR2 ANQGSEA. The trim removed 4 bases at V and 3 bases at J, leaving 9 bases unmatched. Here the CDR3 reads CSVAVNRGRTDTQYF. For the CDR3, the DNA is TGCAGCGTTGCAGTCAACAGGGGGAGAACAGATACGCAGTATTTT.

This CDR3 reads CSVGGTNYGYTF. The CDR3 DNA reads TGCAGCGTGGGAGGAACTAACTATGGCTACACCTTC. This chain uses TRBV29-1 with TRBJ1-2; D is unresolved. Germline values: CDR1 SQVTM, CDR2 ANQGSEA. V lost 6 bases and J 0 bases, leaving 8 bases between the germline ends. The CDR3 has 12 amino acids.

About this clone itself: Relative to the germline gene, one junction end is altered; a read error may explain this. The chain combines TRBV19 with TRBJ2-7; 11 nucleotides align to TRBD2. CDR3 length: 16 residues. Germline loops: CDR1 LNHDA, CDR2 SQIVND (reference sequence). This CDR3 is CASSMPRTGTSGVLNF. The CDR3 DNA reads TGTGCCAGTAGTATGCCACGGACCGGGACTAGCGGCGTCCTGAACTTC.

The V call is TRBV7-9, the J call TRBJ1-4; 9 nucleotides agree with TRBD1. The V gene's germline CDR1 is SEHNR and CDR2 FQNEAQ (reference sequence). V trimming: 11 bases; J trimming: 5 bases; junction bases outside the gene matches: 6. CDR3 length equals 13 residues. CDR3 sequence reads: CAGGGTGNEKLFF. CDR3 DNA sequence: TGTGCCGGGGGTGGGACAGGGAATGAAAAACTGTTTTTT.

The rearrangement links TRBV7-9 to TRBJ2-7, with TRBD1 identical over 7 bases. V was pared by 4 bases and J by 0 bases, with 3 bases of the junction left unmatched. Germline loops: CDR1 SEHNR, CDR2 FQNEAQ (reference sequence). The CDR3 consists of 14 residues. CDR3 sequence reads: CASSYDRDSYEQYF. In DNA form, the CDR3 reads TGTGCCAGCAGCTACGACAGGGACTCCTACGAGCAGTACTTC.

This chain connects TRBV25-1 to TRBJ1-1, with 7 positions matching TRBD1. CDR1 is MGHDK, CDR2 SYGVNS, per germline. This CDR3 region has 14 residues. The V gene end was trimmed by 5 bases and the J gene end by 8 bases; junction bases not matched to a gene: 11. The CDR3 region has the DNA TGTGCCAGCAGTTCCCAGACCGGGACAGAAGAAGCTTTCTTT. Protein product: CASSSQTGTEEAFF.

V and J are TRBV27 and TRBJ2-2, with TRBD2 matching over 7 bases. The ends lost 1 base at V and 1 base at J; junction bases unmatched: 3. Germline V lookup: CDR1 MNHEY, CDR2 SMNVEV (reference sequence). This CDR3 is built from 16 residues. Here the CDR3 reads CASSLYLAVNTGELFF. DNA of the CDR3: TGTGCCAGCAGTTTATATCTAGCGGTGAACACCGGGGAGCTGTTTTTT.

The J gene is TRBJ2-7, the V gene TRBV5-1, with 10 bases matching TRBD1. The CDR3 length is 15 residues. The germline V gene has CDR1 SGHRS and CDR2 YFSETQ. The V and J ends lost 3 bases and 1 base, in that order; junction bases with no gene match: 4. The CDR3 nucleotides read TGCGCCAGCAGCTCCCCGGGACAGGGGTCCTACGAGCAGTACTTC. This sequence encodes CASSSPGQGSYEQYF. Using reference TRBV5-1 and TRBJ2-7 for the parts outside the CDR3, the full variable domain is KAGVTQTPRYLIKTRGQQVTLSCSPISGHRSVSWYQQTPGQGLQFLFEYFSETQRNKGNFPGRFSGRQFSNSRSEMNVSTLELGDSALYLCASSSPGQGSYEQYFGPGTRLTVT.

The V call is TRBV7-2, the J call TRBJ2-1; D may be TRBD2 (6 bases). V gave up 1 base and J gave up 0 bases, with 10 bases separating them. The CDR3 covers 16 residues. Germline lookup yields CDR1 SGHTA and CDR2 FQGNSA. CDR3 residues: CASSLGPGSSYNEQFF. In DNA form, the CDR3 reads TGTGCCAGCAGCTTAGGTCCCGGGAGCTCCTACAATGAGCAGTTCTTC.

This rearrangement joins TRBV3-1 (or the pseudogene TRBV3-2) to TRBJ1-3; a weak D match, TRBD1 (6 bases). The germline gives CDR1 LGHDT, CDR2 YNNKEL (reference sequence). The V end was cut by 2 bases, the J end by 2 bases, with 13 bases between. The CDR3 totals 16 residues. CDR3 in amino acids: CASSQRLGQTGNTIYF. The CDR3 DNA is TGTGCCAGCAGCCAACGTTTGGGACAAACTGGAAACACCATATATTTT.

The gene calls are TRBV7-2 and TRBJ1-4, with D perhaps TRBD1 (6 bases). Germline V gene data show CDR1 as SGHTA and CDR2 as FQGNSA. The length of the CDR3 is 16 residues. Trimming took 1 base from V and 3 from J, leaving 12 bases between them. In nucleotides, the CDR3 is TGTGCCAGCAGCTTAGGTCCCAGGGGCCCTAATGAAAAACTGTTTTTT. Translation gives CASSLGPRGPNEKLFF.

This clone was seen a single time. V is TRBV7-9 and J is TRBJ1-2; a possible D gene is TRBD1 (6 bases). The CDR3 sequence is 13 residues long. The ends were cut back, 1 base at V and 6 bases at J, with 9 bases in the middle. Germline CDR1 and CDR2: SEHNR and FQNEAQ (reference sequence). The CDR3 spells CASSLGGLNGYTF. CDR3 coding DNA: TGTGCCAGCAGCTTAGGGGGGCTGAATGGCTACACCTTC.

The chain is built from TRBV3-1 (or the pseudogene TRBV3-2) and TRBJ1-4; D is uncertain. V dropped 0 bases and J dropped 6 bases, with 14 bases sitting between them. The CDR3 consists of 16 residues. Per germline, CDR1 LGHDT and CDR2 YNNKEL (reference sequence). This CDR3 reads CASSQDKRVEDEKLFF. Written as DNA, the CDR3 is TGTGCCAGCAGCCAAGATAAGAGGGTTGAAGATGAAAAACTGTTTTTT.

The V gene is TRBV29-1, the J gene TRBJ2-5, with 16 bases aligning to TRBD2. Germline loops: CDR1 SQVTM, CDR2 ANQGSEA. The CDR3 runs 15 residues. Germline trimming cut 5 bases from V and 4 bases from J; bases unmatched to any gene: 4. CDR3 in DNA: TGCAGCGTTACGGGACTAGCGGGAGGGCGAGAGACCCAGTACTTC. Translated, it gives CSVTGLAGGRETQYF. Using reference TRBV29-1 and TRBJ2-5 for the parts outside the CDR3, the full variable domain is SAVISQKPSRDICQRGTSLTIQCQVDSQVTMMFWYRQQPGQSLTLIATANQGSEATYESGFVIDKFPISRPNLTFSTLTVSNMSPEDSSIYLCSVTGLAGGRETQYFGPGTRLLVL.